These T cell receptor beta chains were read from a single sample in a study of blood T cell repertoires in COVID-19. Measured with immunoSEQ multiplex PCR; TCRdb has only the in-frame clones, and not every one. The sample lists just over 150,000 clones, around nine tenths occurring once. The sequenced sample consisted of PBMCs or T cells enriched from blood (not recorded which). The receptors derive from a woman aged 50 to 60 who had recovered from COVID-19. Each CDR3 is given with its conserved first and last residue. D genes are given only for firm matches. Clone size appears in some rows only: once, few, many, or a class for an expanded clone.

cdr3_length j_call v_call clone_size d_call cdr3_nt cdr3_aa
16 TRBJ2-3 TRBV11-3 NA NA TGTGCCAGCAACTGGAGGGAACTCACCGACACAGATACGCAGTATTTT CASNWRELTDTDTQYF
15 TRBJ2-3 TRBV3-1/TRBV3-2 NA TRBD1 TGTGCCAGCAGCCAAAGGACAGGGGGCACAGATACGCAGTATTTT CASSQRTGGTDTQYF
16 TRBJ2-1 TRBV3-1/TRBV3-2 NA NA TGTGCCAGCAGCTACATTAGATCCGGTGCAGGGGACGAGCAGTTCTTC CASSYIRSGAGDEQFF
14 TRBJ2-1 TRBV6-5 NA TRBD2 TGTGCCAGCCAGAGCGGGGGGGCCTACAATGAGCAGTTCTTC CASQSGGAYNEQFF
15 TRBJ2-7 TRBV7-8 NA TRBD2 TGTGCCAGCAGCTTTAGCGGGGGGGCCGTAAACGAGCAGTACTTC CASSFSGGAVNEQYF
14 TRBJ2-3 TRBV19 NA NA TGTGCCAGTAGTAAACAGGGACGGTTAGATACGCAGTATTTT CASSKQGRLDTQYF
15 TRBJ2-7 TRBV7-8 NA TRBD2 TGTGCCAGCAGCCTCCCGGGAGGGACCTCCTACGAGCAGTACTTC CASSLPGGTSYEQYF
15 TRBJ2-2 TRBV11-3 NA NA TGTGCCAGCAGCTTAGGACAGCTCAACACCGGGGAGCTGTTTTTT CASSLGQLNTGELFF
15 TRBJ1-3 TRBV15 once NA TGTGCCACCAGCAGAGATGGGAGCTCTGGAAACACCATATATTTT CATSRDGSSGNTIYF
17 TRBJ2-3 TRBV3-1/TRBV3-2 NA TRBD2 TGTGCCAGCAGCCAATATGGGCGGGGGGGCCTCCCAGATACGCAGTATTTT CASSQYGRGGLPDTQYF
14 TRBJ1-4 TRBV6-2/TRBV6-3 NA NA TGTGCCAGCAGTTCGGGTGTGAGAAATGAAAAACTGTTTTTT CASSSGVRNEKLFF
14 TRBJ1-2 TRBV6-2/TRBV6-3 NA TRBD1 TGTGCCAGCAGTTTGGGACAGGGGGTCTATGGCTACACCTTC CASSLGQGVYGYTF
13 TRBJ1-2 TRBV15 NA NA TGTGCCACCAGCACCTACTCACTCGATGGCTACACCTTC CATSTYSLDGYTF
16 TRBJ1-5 TRBV7-9 NA NA TGTGCCAGCAGCCGAGAACCAGGGATTCTCAATCAGCCCCAGCATTTT CASSREPGILNQPQHF
14 TRBJ2-2 TRBV9 NA NA TGTGCCAGCAGCGTAGGGCACAACACCGGGGAGCTGTTTTTT CASSVGHNTGELFF
13 TRBJ2-7 TRBV6-5 NA TRBD1 TGTGCCAGCAGCCCACAGGGGCGGTACGAGCAGTACTTC CASSPQGRYEQYF
15 TRBJ1-3 TRBV5-1 NA NA TGCGCCAGCAGAATAGAACCGTTCGCGAGAAACACCATATATTTT CASRIEPFARNTIYF
14 TRBJ2-7 TRBV7-2 NA TRBD1 TGTGCCAGCAGCCTAGAGACAGGGGTTTACGAGCAGTACTTC CASSLETGVYEQYF
15 TRBJ1-2 TRBV14 NA NA TGTGCCAGCAGCCAAGAATTGCGGGGGGCAGGTGGCTACACCTTC CASSQELRGAGGYTF
16 TRBJ1-1 TRBV15 NA NA TGTGCCACCAGCAGACCAATAGGGGCCGTCCATACTGAAGCTTTCTTT CATSRPIGAVHTEAFF
14 TRBJ1-1 TRBV6-5 once NA TGTGCCAGCAGGAGGGAGGGCGGAGGTACTGAAGCTTTCTTT CASRREGGGTEAFF
14 TRBJ1-6 TRBV6-5 NA NA TGTGCCAGCACCAAGACAGTCATTAATTCACCCCTCCACTTT CASTKTVINSPLHF
14 TRBJ1-1 TRBV19 once NA TGTGCCAGTAGGCTATCAGGGATGGGCACTGAAGCTTTCTTT CASRLSGMGTEAFF
13 TRBJ1-5 TRBV6-6 NA NA TGTGCCAGCAGTTACGGGAGGAAGGGGCCCCAGCATTTT CASSYGRKGPQHF
15 TRBJ2-5 TRBV5-4 once TRBD2 TGTGCCAGCAGCTTGGGTCTAGCGGGGGAAGAGACCCAGTACTTC CASSLGLAGEETQYF
13 TRBJ1-1 TRBV18 NA NA TGTGCCAGCTCACCCCGGACGGGGACTGAAGCTTTCTTT CASSPRTGTEAFF
13 TRBJ2-1 TRBV6-5 NA NA TGTGCCAGCACGGACGGGGGATACAATGAGCAGTTCTTC CASTDGGYNEQFF
16 TRBJ2-5 TRBV7-2 NA TRBD2 TGTGCCAGCAGCTTAACTAGCGGCGGGTACCAAGAGACCCAGTACTTC CASSLTSGGYQETQYF